These 21 T cell receptor beta chains were sequenced from one sample in a study of T cell repertoires in cytomegalovirus infection. TCRdb itself ran the reads through MiXCR, one entry per CDR3 protein. Among about 500,000 distinct CDR3 sequences listed, 30% to 40% were seen once. The antigens for these receptors are not known. The sequencing used cultured PBMCs, collected from culture after CMV antigen stimulation. The receptors shown here come from a human donor in good health (CMV status not recorded). Some clones in this sample may be carry-over from other donors' samples.

The rearrangement links TRBV4-1 to TRBJ1-6, with no clear D. V dropped 1 base and J dropped 7 bases, with 11 bases sitting between them. Germline V gives CDR1 MGHRA, CDR2 YSYEKL. The CDR3 consists of 15 residues. The CDR3 DNA reads TGCGCCAGCAGCCAAGTTCACACCGAGAATTCACCCCTCCACTTT. Its protein product is CASSQVHTENSPLHF.

This clonotype was detected ten times or more. The V and J genes are TRBV12-3 or TRBV12-4 and TRBJ2-5; D not resolved. V was shortened by 4 bases and J by 3 bases, with 9 bases between the two germline ends. The CDR3 is 13 residues long. For the CDR3, the DNA is TGTGCCAGCAGTTCACCCATAGAAGAGACCCAGTACTTC. Protein: CASSSPIEETQYF.

The rearrangement links TRBV3-1 to TRBJ1-1, with D unclear. CDR3 size: 15 residues. The germline CDR1 and CDR2 sequences are LGHDT and YNNKEL (reference sequence). Trimming removed 4 bases from V and 1 base from J, with 13 bases in between. DNA for the CDR3: TGTGCCAGCAGCCGACCGGGGATTTGGAACACTGAAGCTTTCTTT. Amino acid sequence: CASSRPGIWNTEAFF.

The sample holds many counts of this clonotype. The CDR3 nucleotides are TGTGCCAGCAGCTTCAGACAGGTAAATCAGCCCCAGCATTTT. This encodes CASSFRQVNQPQHF. The chain employs TRBV7-2 and TRBJ1-5, with D maybe TRBD1 (6 bases). This CDR3 contains 14 residues. CDR1 is SGHTA and CDR2 is FQGNSA in the germline V gene. V gave up 3 bases and J gave up 4 bases, with 10 bases separating them.

The chain is built from TRBV4-2 and TRBJ1-2, with 7 bases aligning to TRBD1. Germline assignment: CDR1 LGHNA and CDR2 YNFKEQ. The CDR3 is 15 residues long. With V trimmed by 0 bases and J by 3 bases, 4 bases remained unmatched. The CDR3 DNA reads as TGTGCCAGCAGCCAAGATACAGGGGCGGACTATGGCTACACCTTC. This sequence encodes CASSQDTGADYGYTF.

This clonotype was seen more than once but under ten times. The chain carries TRBV10-3 and TRBJ2-3, with 7 bases that match TRBD1. The CDR3 has 15 residues. The junction had 4 bases not matched to a gene; V was cut back by 2 bases and J by 2 bases. Germline V CDR1 and CDR2: ENHRY, SYGVKD. CDR3 amino acids: CAISEGTGDTDTQYF. DNA for the CDR3: TGTGCCATCAGTGAGGGAACAGGGGACACAGATACGCAGTATTTT.

The CDR3 sequence: CASSLSGSPEAFF. CDR3 DNA: TGTGCCAGCAGTTTATCAGGGAGCCCTGAAGCTTTCTTT. V is TRBV28 and J is TRBJ1-1, with TRBD1 as a possible D gene (5 bases). With 1 base removed from V and 6 bases from J, the gap between germline ends came to 9 bases. This CDR3 spans 13 amino acids. The germline V gene encodes CDR1 MDHEN and CDR2 SYDVKM.

This chain uses TRBV7-3 with TRBJ1-2; TRBD1 matches 7 bases. The germline CDR1 and CDR2 sequences are SGHTA and FQGTGA. The V segment lost 5 bases and the J segment 6 bases; nucleotides outside the gene matches: 12. This CDR3 comprises 15 residues. The CDR3 reads CASSVNRGLENGYTF. The CDR3 bases are TGTGCCAGCAGCGTCAATAGGGGGCTAGAAAATGGCTACACCTTC.

This clonotype was counted ten times or more. The chain has TRBV7-6 and TRBJ2-2; weak D call: TRBD2 (5 bases). This CDR3 has 16 amino acids. Germline V gene lookup returns CDR1 SGHVS and CDR2 FNYEAQ. The V end lost 5 bases, the J end lost 1 base, and 14 bases lay between the germline ends. CDR3 coding DNA: TGTGCCAGCAGCGACATCCGGGGTTTGAACACCGGGGAGCTGTTTTTT. Protein sequence: CASSDIRGLNTGELFF.

The J gene is TRBJ1-5, the V gene TRBV6-1; TRBD1 aligns across 8 bases. V lost 6 bases and J lost 9; bases outside the gene matches: 10. The length of the CDR3 is 14 residues. Germline CDR1 reads MNHNS; CDR2 reads SASEGT. The CDR3 DNA follows: TGTGCCAGCAGGGAAATACAGGGGGGGGGGCCCCAGCATTTT. This gives the protein CASREIQGGGPQHF.

Ten or more counts support this clonotype. V is TRBV7-2 and J is TRBJ1-5; 7 positions match TRBD1. Germline loops: CDR1 SGHTA, CDR2 FQGNSA. The J segment lost 0 bases and the V segment lost 7 bases, leaving 9 bases of the junction unmatched. The CDR3 covers 16 residues. This CDR3 reads CASNRDSDFSNQPQHF. The DNA of the CDR3 is TGTGCCAGCAACCGGGACAGCGACTTTAGCAATCAGCCCCAGCATTTT.

Ten or more counts support this clonotype. The chain combines TRBV7-2 with TRBJ1-5, with unresolved D. Germline V gene sequence: CDR1 SGHTA, CDR2 FQGNSA. V lost 1 base and J 1 base, leaving 8 bases between the germline ends. CDR3 size: 15 residues. The CDR3 here is CASSLVSGSNQPQHF. DNA for the CDR3: TGTGCCAGCAGCTTAGTAAGTGGGAGCAATCAGCCCCAGCATTTT.

This clonotype was detected a few times. V gene TRBV6-6 combines with J gene TRBJ2-1; TRBD2 is a possible D gene (6 bases). Germline V gene data show CDR1 as MNHNY and CDR2 as SVGAGI (reference sequence). The CDR3 loop spans 14 amino acids. Trimming took 7 bases from V and 8 from J, leaving 18 bases between them. The CDR3 loop is CASTSPRGTDEQFF. In DNA form, the CDR3 reads TGTGCCAGCACCTCCCCCCGCGGGACCGATGAGCAGTTCTTC.

The J gene is TRBJ1-2, the V gene TRBV7-2; 10 bases line up with TRBD1. V was pared by 5 bases and J by 5 bases, with 5 bases of the junction left unmatched. The CDR3 runs 14 residues. Germline V gene data show CDR1 as SGHTA and CDR2 as FQGNSA. The chain's CDR3 is CASSESGQGYGYTF. In nucleotides, the CDR3 is TGTGCCAGCAGCGAGTCGGGACAGGGGTATGGCTACACCTTC.

The V gene is TRBV18, the J gene TRBJ2-1, with TRBD1 as a possible D gene (7 bases). This CDR3 contains 14 residues. CDR1 KGHSH and CDR2 LQKENI come from the germline V gene. V was trimmed by 10 bases and J by 10 bases, leaving 23 bases between them. DNA of the CDR3: TGTGCCACTTACAGGGGAAGTAGCGGCGGGGAGCAGTTCTTC. It yields the protein CATYRGSSGGEQFF.

This clonotype was seen ten or more times. The chain joins TRBV7-2 to TRBJ2-1; 9 nucleotides line up with TRBD2. Per the germline V gene, CDR1 is SGHTA and CDR2 is FQGNSA. The CDR3 runs to 15 residues. J was trimmed by 8 bases and V by 1 base; bases with no gene match: 6. The CDR3 loop reads CASSLVGGRAYEQFF. The CDR3, as DNA: TGTGCCAGCAGCTTAGTCGGCGGGAGGGCTTATGAGCAGTTCTTC.

In this sample, this clonotype turned up many times. This rearrangement joins TRBV7-2 to TRBJ1-3, with unresolved D. V lost 2 bases, J lost 2 bases, and 10 bases lay in between. CDR3 length equals 15 residues. Germline-derived CDR1 and CDR2 are SGHTA and FQGNSA. CDR3 protein: CASSLRRAAGNTIYF. The DNA of the CDR3 is TGTGCCAGCAGCTTACGTCGGGCGGCTGGAAACACCATATATTTT.

The chain combines TRBV7-9 with TRBJ1-1; maybe TRBD1 (5 bases). V lost 7 bases and J lost 5, with 14 bases in between. Germline assignment: CDR1 SEHNR and CDR2 FQNEAQ (reference sequence). This CDR3 has 13 residues. The CDR3, as DNA: TGTGCCAGCACCGAGACCTGGGGGACTGAAGCTTTCTTT. Protein sequence: CASTETWGTEAFF.

J is TRBJ1-2 and V is TRBV29-1, with D uncertain. CDR1 and CDR2 from the germline V gene are SQVTM and ANQGSEA. Trimming cost V 5 bases and J 2 bases, with 6 bases left between them. The CDR3 has 11 amino acids. The CDR3 region has the DNA TGCAGCGTTTTCGGGAACTATGGCTACACCTTC. Encoded protein: CSVFGNYGYTF.

Concerning this clonotype: Given the absence of the conserved phenylalanine or tryptophan at the CDR3 end, a read error is likely. The chain has TRBV27 and TRBJ2-1; D not certain. Germline V gene lookup returns CDR1 MNHEY and CDR2 SMNVEV (reference sequence). Trimming pared 6 bases from V and 4 bases from J, leaving 19 bases between. The CDR3 covers 16 residues. In nucleotides, the CDR3 is TGTGCCAGCAGACGTGGTGGCAGTCGAGTGTACAATGAGCAGTTCTTA. Translated, it gives CASRRGGSRVYNEQFL.

This chain joins TRBV7-2 and TRBJ1-2, with 7 bases identical to TRBD1. The germline V gene encodes CDR1 SGHTA and CDR2 FQGNSA. V gave up 5 bases and J gave up 9 bases; unmatched junction bases: 21. The CDR3 is made up of 17 amino acids. CDR3 in DNA: TGTGCCAGCAGCCTCGGGACAGTTCACCCCTTGGGATTTAGCTACACCTTC. This sequence encodes CASSLGTVHPLGFSYTF.